The present T cell receptor beta chain was sequenced within a study of T cell repertoires in cytomegalovirus infection. For the study at large: Well-studied HLA-B-restricted epitopes and recently identified HLA-C-restricted epitopes of CMV were both used in the study. Indications came from public TCR beta signatures; they pointed to CMV infection and to a matching HLA type.

Study observations and caveats: It was HLA-C-restricted CMV-specific TCR beta clonotypes that dominated the response ex vivo.

The V gene end was trimmed by 0 bases and the J gene end by 2 bases; junction bases not matched to a gene: 4. In germline, CDR1 is LGHNA, CDR2 YNFKEQ. CDR3 length: 16 amino acids. TCRdb itself ran the reads through MiXCR, one entry per CDR3 protein. Among about half a million distinct CDR3 sequences listed, 33% were seen once. This clonotype came up a few times. Antigen specificity is unknown. V and J are TRBV4-2 and TRBJ2-7; TRBD2 aligns across 10 bases. The clonotype originates from a human donor in good health (CMV status not recorded). Some clones in this sample may be carry-over from other donors' samples. The sample in question was cultured PBMCs, obtained from culture after CMV antigen stimulation. Here the CDR3 DNA reads TGTGCCAGCAGCCAAGAGGAAACTAGCGGGACCTACGAGCAGTACTTC. Translation gives CASSQEETSGTYEQYF.